Listed here are 12 T cell receptor beta chains from one sample, sequenced in a study of cytomegalovirus exposure and HLA in healthy donors listed by TCRdb under 2017. Receptors were amplified or captured by the immunoSEQ multiplex PCR assay. For the multiplex PCR, a mixture combining 60 forward primers for TCR Vbeta segments and 13 reverse primers for TCR Jbeta segments was used. TCRdb took over this immuneACCESS table, retaining in-frame rearrangements with V and J assigned. Such tables are incomplete; in checked studies, under half of the missing clones stem from an unresolved V gene, and the remainder is unexplained. The sample profile shows tens of thousands of clones; roughly 80% of them were found once. The ten largest clones add up to around 4.6% of the sample. The material sequenced was PBMCs. These TCRs come from a woman aged 40 to 55 in good health and CMV-seropositive.

The rearrangement uses TRBV9 and TRBJ2-1; maybe TRBD2 (6 bases). The CDR3 has 15 amino acids. Germline loops: CDR1 SGDLS, CDR2 YYNGEE. With 0 bases removed from V and 2 bases from J, the gap between germline ends came to 9 bases. CDR3 loop: CASSVAGLTYNEQFF. The CDR3 DNA reads TGTGCCAGCAGCGTAGCAGGACTAACCTACAATGAGCAGTTCTTC. Combining the CDR3 with reference TRBV9 and TRBJ2-1 gives the whole variable domain DSGVTQTPKHLITATGQRVTLRCSPRSGDLSVYWYQQSLDQGLQFLIQYYNGEERAKGNILERFSAQQFPDLHSELNLSSLELGDSALYFCASSVAGLTYNEQFFGPGTRLTVL.

This sequence joins TRBV7-9 and TRBJ2-7; TRBD2 is a possible D gene (7 bases). CDR1 is SEHNR and CDR2 is FQNEAQ in the germline V gene (reference sequence). V lost 5 bases and J 2 bases, leaving 19 bases between the germline ends. This CDR3 spans 16 amino acids. The CDR3 spells CASSRTPGGPPYEQYF. The CDR3 DNA reads as TGTGCCAGCAGCCGGACACCGGGGGGCCCTCCCTACGAGCAGTACTTC.

This clone was counted a few times. This rearrangement joins TRBV19 to TRBJ1-4; the D is unclear. This CDR3 is built from 17 residues. The V gene lost 3 bases and the J gene lost 0 bases, with 14 bases spanning the gap. CDR1 LNHDA and CDR2 SQIVND come from the germline V gene (reference sequence). The CDR3 nucleotides read TGTGCCAGTAGTATGAATGTGATGCGAGCAACTAATGAAAAACTGTTTTTT. Translation gives CASSMNVMRATNEKLFF.

The chain has TRBV19 and TRBJ2-7, with 11 bases aligning to TRBD1. Per the germline V gene, CDR1 is LNHDA and CDR2 is SQIVND (reference sequence). Germline trimming cut 5 bases from V and 4 bases from J; bases unmatched to any gene: 4. This CDR3 spans 14 amino acids. The CDR3 nucleotides read TGTGCCAGTAGTCTCCGGGACAGGGGGTACGAGCAGTACTTC. It encodes CASSLRDRGYEQYF.

The V gene is TRBV21-1, the J gene TRBJ2-3; TRBD2 reflects the table's D call only, with no check against the DNA. TRBV21-1 is a known pseudogene. This CDR3 has 16 residues. The CDR3 DNA sequence: TGTGCCAGCAGCAAAGTGGGAGGGGGAGACACAGATACGCAGTATTTT. Its translation is CASSKVGGGDTDTQYF.

The chain employs TRBV28 and TRBJ2-7; D might be TRBD2 (5 bases). The CDR3 totals 12 residues. Germline V lookup: CDR1 MDHEN, CDR2 SYDVKM. V was cut by 2 bases and J by 6 bases, with 8 bases left in between. The CDR3 bases are TGTGCCAGCAGTTTACTAGCTAGCGAGCAGTACTTC. Amino acids: CASSLLASEQYF. The complete variable domain, with remaining parts taken from reference TRBV28 and TRBJ2-7, reads DVKVTQSSRYLVKRTGEKVFLECVQDMDHENMFWYRQDPGLGLRLIYFSYDVKMKEKGDIPEGYSVSREKKERFSLILESASTNQTSMYLCASSLLASEQYFGPGTRLTVT.

Of note for this clone: The junction does not match germline at one end; this may be a read error. V is TRBV5-1 and J is TRBJ1-4; D ambiguous. The germline V gene has CDR1 SGHRS and CDR2 YFSETQ. The CDR3 consists of 15 residues. The CDR3 DNA reads TGCGCCAGCAGCTTGGAACGACTAACTGATGAAAAACTGTTTTTT. It is translated as CASSLERLTDEKLFF.

This clone was counted a few times. V gene TRBV7-9 combines with J gene TRBJ2-7, with 10 positions matching TRBD2. The CDR3 length is 15 residues. In germline, CDR1 is SEHNR, CDR2 FQNEAQ (reference sequence). Trimming cost V 5 bases and J 3 bases; bases outside gene matches: 7. The chain's CDR3 is CASSHLAGEGYEQYF. The CDR3 nucleotides read TGTGCCAGCAGCCACCTAGCGGGAGAGGGCTACGAGCAGTACTTC.

This clone occurred many times. As DNA, the CDR3 is TGTGCCAGCAGCCAAGGGATTAGCGGCACCCTAAAAGGGCCTGGGGCCAACGTCCTGACTTTC. It yields the protein CASSQGISGTLKGPGANVLTF. This chain connects TRBV4-2 to TRBJ2-6; D is perhaps TRBD2 (6 bases). There are 21 residues in the CDR3. Trimming left V 1 base short and J 2 bases short, with 24 bases between. Germline V CDR1 and CDR2: LGHNA, YNFKEQ.

A few counts support this clone. The gene calls are TRBV23-1 and TRBJ1-1, with D possibly being TRBD1 (5 bases). TRBV23-1 is recorded as an ORF, its role being uncertain. The germline V and J ends were trimmed by 0 bases and 4 bases, with 9 bases remaining between them. The length of the CDR3 is 14 residues. The CDR3 DNA follows: TGCGCCAGCAGTCAATCCACCGGGGGCACTGAAGCTTTCTTT. This translates into CASSQSTGGTEAFF.

In this sample, this clone turned up a few times. The CDR3 DNA sequence: TGTGCCAGCTCACCGAACAGGGATGGCACTGAAGCTTTCTTT. Translating gives CASSPNRDGTEAFF. This chain connects TRBV18 to TRBJ1-1; D may be TRBD1 (6 bases). This CDR3 spans 14 amino acids. V lost 3 bases and J lost 4, with 12 bases in between. CDR1 KGHSH and CDR2 LQKENI come from the germline V gene. Full variable domain (remainder filled in from reference TRBV18 and TRBJ1-1): NAGVMQNPRHLVRRRGQEARLRCSPMKGHSHVYWYRQLPEEGLKFMVYLQKENIIDESGMPKERFSAEFPKEGPSILRIQQVVRGDSAAYFCASSPNRDGTEAFFGQGTRLTVV.

Only a few counts were recorded for this clone. The chain employs TRBV27 and TRBJ2-7, with a possible D match to TRBD2 (5 bases). V shed 4 bases and J shed 1 base, with 14 bases lying between them. CDR3 size: 15 residues. CDR1 is MNHEY and CDR2 is SMNVEV in the germline V gene (reference sequence). The DNA for the CDR3 is TGTGCCAGCAGTTACGCTGTCGGGGTATCCTACGAGCAGTACTTC. This codes for CASSYAVGVSYEQYF.